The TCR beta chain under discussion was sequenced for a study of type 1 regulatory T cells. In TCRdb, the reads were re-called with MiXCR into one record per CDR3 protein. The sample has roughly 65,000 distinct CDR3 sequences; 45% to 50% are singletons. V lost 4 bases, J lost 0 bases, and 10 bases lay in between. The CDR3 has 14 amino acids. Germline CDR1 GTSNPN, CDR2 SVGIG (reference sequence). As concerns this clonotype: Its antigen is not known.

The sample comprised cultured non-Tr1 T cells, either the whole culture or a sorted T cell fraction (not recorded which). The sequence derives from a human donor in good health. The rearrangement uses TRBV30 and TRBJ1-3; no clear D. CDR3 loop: CAWKRGVSGNTIYF. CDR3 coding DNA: TGTGCCTGGAAGAGAGGAGTCTCTGGAAACACCATATATTTT.